The 27 T cell receptor beta chains reported below all come from one sample, sequenced in a study of response to subunit inactivated influenza vaccine. TCRdb itself ran the RT-PCR reads through MiXCR, one entry per CDR3 protein. The table records approximately 700,000 distinct CDR3 sequences, over 11% of them present only once. The sequencing used PBMCs from blood, collected roughly 15 days before vaccination. The receptors here all came from a man between 50 and 59 years old who received an inactivated influenza vaccine.

The gene calls are TRBV10-3 and TRBJ2-3, with D perhaps matching TRBD1 or TRBD2 (5 bases each). V was cut by 2 bases and J by 2 bases, with 11 bases left in between. In germline, CDR1 is ENHRY, CDR2 SYGVKD. The CDR3 loop spans 15 amino acids. The CDR3 nucleotides are TGTGCCATCAGTGAGACGGGGCTAACCACAGATACGCAGTATTTT. Translation gives CAISETGLTTDTQYF.

As regards this clonotype: A read error is possible here, since a much larger clone lies one base away. This chain links TRBV5-1 with TRBJ1-2; 7 bases match TRBD1. CDR3 length: 14 amino acids. Germline CDR1 is SGHRS and CDR2 is YFSETQ. CDR3 loop: CTSSFGQDTDGYTF. The CDR3 DNA reads as TGCACCAGCAGCTTTGGACAGGACACCGATGGCTACACCTTC. The full variable domain, completed using reference TRBV5-1 and TRBJ1-2, is KAGVTQTPRYLIKTRGQQVTLSCSPISGHRSVSWYQQTPGQGLQFLFEYFSETQRNKGNFPGRFSGRQFSNSRSEMNVSTLELGDSALYLCTSSFGQDTDGYTFGSGTRLTVV.

The chain links TRBV9 to TRBJ2-5, with TRBD2 identical over 12 bases. V shed 4 bases and J 5 bases; nucleotides not matched to a gene: 12. Germline V gene data show CDR1 as SGDLS and CDR2 as YYNGEE. The CDR3 length is 17 residues. CDR3 nucleotide sequence: TGTGCCAGCAGCATGGGACTAGCGGGCCGAGTATTGGAGACCCAGTACTTC. It yields the protein CASSMGLAGRVLETQYF.

J is TRBJ2-5 and V is TRBV7-3, with 7 positions matching TRBD2. Germline CDR1 and CDR2: SGHTA and FQGTGA. Germline trimming cut 5 bases from V and 7 bases from J; bases unmatched to any gene: 7. CDR3 size: 13 residues. The CDR3 protein is CASSRTSWGTQYF. The CDR3 nucleotides are TGTGCCAGCAGCCGGACTAGTTGGGGGACCCAGTACTTC. Based on the CDR3 plus reference TRBV7-3 and TRBJ2-5, the full variable domain is GAGVSQTPSNKVTEKGKYVELRCDPISGHTALYWYRQSLGQGPEFLIYFQGTGAADDSGLPNDRFFAVRPEGSVSTLKIQRTERGDSAVYLCASSRTSWGTQYFGPGTRLLVL.

The chain recombines TRBV4-3 with TRBJ2-1; TRBD1 aligns across 11 bases. Germline CDR1 is LGHNA and CDR2 is YSLEER. V lost 4 bases, J lost 7 bases, and 9 bases stayed unmatched. The CDR3 is 16 residues long. The CDR3 is CASSRYRDRGINEQFF. Here the CDR3 DNA reads TGCGCCAGCAGCCGTTACCGGGACAGGGGGATTAATGAGCAGTTCTTC.

This clonotype was counted a few times. The CDR3 bases are TGTGCCAGCAGCAAGAGTAAGCCGGGGAATGAGCAGTTCTTC. As protein: CASSKSKPGNEQFF. The rearrangement uses TRBV21-1 and TRBJ2-1; TRBD1 reflects the table's D call only, with no check against the DNA. TRBV21-1 is marked as a pseudogene. The CDR3 loop spans 14 amino acids.

This clonotype has a handful of counts. V and J are TRBV6-5 and TRBJ1-2; possible D gene TRBD1, 5 bases. This CDR3 contains 14 residues. Trimming cost V 0 bases and J 10 bases, with 15 bases left between them. Germline CDR1 and CDR2: MNHEY and SVGAGI. The CDR3 reads CASSYSNHLGVYTF. CDR3 bases: TGTGCCAGCAGTTACTCGAACCACCTAGGGGTCTACACCTTC.

This clonotype was found a few times. V is TRBV20-1 and J is TRBJ2-4; no reliable D call. Trimming cost V 3 bases and J 3 bases, with 9 bases left between them. CDR3 size: 13 residues. Germline V gene sequence: CDR1 DFQATT, CDR2 SNEGSKA (reference sequence). CDR3 in DNA: TGCAGTGCTAGCCCGGTGGGCAAAAACATTCAGTACTTC. It codes for CSASPVGKNIQYF.

This chain links TRBV20-1 with TRBJ1-5, with a weak D call TRBD1 (5 bases). Germline V gene sequence: CDR1 DFQATT, CDR2 SNEGSKA (reference sequence). The CDR3 is 14 amino acids. V was clipped by 6 bases and J by 9 bases, with 21 bases between them. CDR3 sequence (DNA): TGCAGTGCCATGAGTAGCCAGGGCGAACCGCCCCAGCATTTT. It translates to CSAMSSQGEPPQHF.

With respect to this clonotype: At one boundary the junction diverges from the germline segment, which might be a read error. The rearrangement links TRBV28 to TRBJ1-4; a possible D gene is TRBD1 (5 bases). The CDR3 has 13 amino acids. Per germline, CDR1 MDHEN and CDR2 SYDVKM. CDR3 loop: CASGGALNEKLFF. As DNA, the CDR3 is TGTGCCAGCGGGGGAGCTTTGAATGAAAAGCTGTTTTTT.

Here the CDR3 reads CSPALQGAFYNEQFF. The CDR3 bases are TGCAGCCCCGCGCTACAGGGGGCCTTTTACAATGAGCAGTTCTTC. The chain combines TRBV20-1 with TRBJ2-1; 9 positions match TRBD1. Germline-derived CDR1 and CDR2 are DFQATT and SNEGSKA (reference sequence). The CDR3 is 15 amino acids.

The chain couples TRBV28 to TRBJ1-5; 7 bases are shared with TRBD1. The junction had 8 bases not matched to a gene; V was cut back by 6 bases and J by 3 bases. The CDR3 length is 15 residues. CDR1 is MDHEN and CDR2 is SYDVKM in the germline V gene. The DNA of the CDR3 is TGTGCCAGCAGGTTACAGGGGCCCAACAATCAGCCCCAGCATTTT. It is translated as CASRLQGPNNQPQHF.

There are many counts of this clonotype. The chain recombines TRBV6-1 with TRBJ2-7; D may be TRBD2 (7 bases). Trimming removed 11 bases at V and 4 bases at J, with 18 bases between. Germline-derived CDR1 and CDR2 are MNHNS and SASEGT. This CDR3 is 13 amino acids long. As DNA, the CDR3 is TGTGCCGGGGGGGCAGGAGGAGGTTACGAGCAGTACTTC. The encoded protein is CAGGAGGGYEQYF.

The chain employs TRBV4-1 and TRBJ1-1, with a weak D call TRBD1 (5 bases). Germline CDR1 and CDR2: MGHRA and YSYEKL. The CDR3 is made up of 13 amino acids. V was trimmed by 5 bases and J by 8 bases, leaving 15 bases between them. The CDR3 loop reads CASSERRTTEAFF. CDR3 sequence (DNA): TGCGCCAGCAGCGAACGCCGGACAACCGAAGCTTTCTTT.

The chain recombines TRBV7-2 with TRBJ2-5; TRBD1 agrees at 7 bases. This CDR3 is built from 13 residues. The V and J ends lost 5 bases and 3 bases, in that order; junction bases with no gene match: 3. From germline, CDR1 is SGHTA and CDR2 FQGNSA. The chain's CDR3 is CASSHGQEETQYF. The DNA for the CDR3 is TGTGCCAGCAGCCATGGACAGGAAGAGACCCAGTACTTC.

The chain employs TRBV3-1 and TRBJ2-1; D remains unclear. CDR3 length equals 18 residues. Germline V lookup: CDR1 LGHDT, CDR2 YNNKEL (reference sequence). V lost 2 bases to trimming and J lost 5 bases, with 22 bases between them. This CDR3 is CASSQTSPSSRTDNEQFF. Written as DNA, the CDR3 is TGTGCCAGCAGCCAAACATCCCCTTCGTCGCGGACCGACAATGAGCAGTTCTTC.

This clonotype was counted only a few times. At one of its ends the junction is not consistent with the germline gene, which may arise from a read error. V usage is TRBV20-1 and J usage is TRBJ1-1, with TRBD1 matching 7 bases. Germline V lookup: CDR1 DFQATT, CDR2 SNEGSKA (reference sequence). The CDR3 extends over 14 amino acids. This CDR3 reads CSARAGGGNTESFF. The CDR3 DNA follows: TGCAGTGCTAGAGCAGGGGGGGGGAACACTGAATCTTTCTTT.

This clonotype appeared a few times. This sequence joins TRBV11-2 and TRBJ2-5, with 9 bases identical to TRBD2. Trimming took 1 base from V and 5 from J; bases not matched to a gene: 5. Germline V lookup: CDR1 SGHAT, CDR2 FQNNGV. The CDR3 is 15 amino acids. CDR3 protein: CASSLALAGWETQYF. Here the CDR3 DNA reads TGTGCCAGCAGCTTAGCCCTAGCGGGGTGGGAGACCCAGTACTTC.

This clonotype was counted between two and nine times. J is TRBJ2-7 and V is TRBV6-1, with 10 bases lining up with TRBD1. This CDR3 is built from 17 residues. J gave up 3 bases and V 6 bases, and 14 bases lay outside the gene matches. Looked up from germline, CDR1 is MNHNS and CDR2 is SASEGT. The CDR3 reads CASSRRGPGTGDYEQYF. CDR3 DNA: TGTGCCAGCAGCCGGAGGGGGCCCGGGACAGGGGACTACGAGCAGTACTTC.

The V and J genes are TRBV5-4 and TRBJ2-2; the match to TRBD2 covers 8 bases. The germline CDR1 and CDR2 sequences are SGHNT and YYREEE (reference sequence). After removal of 3 bases from V and 5 bases from J, the junction contained 9 bases not matched to a gene. The CDR3 is 16 amino acids. The CDR3 protein is CASSSLSGSKTGELFF. CDR3 nucleotide sequence: TGTGCCAGCAGCTCGTTGAGCGGGAGTAAGACCGGGGAGCTGTTTTTT.

The chain is built from TRBV4-3 and TRBJ2-7, with 9 bases fitting TRBD1. The germline V gene encodes CDR1 LGHNA and CDR2 YSLEER. The CDR3 has 16 residues. V gave up 1 base and J gave up 5 bases; unmatched junction bases: 9. For the CDR3, the DNA is TGCGCCAGCAGCCAAGTGCCCGGGACAGGGTACCACGAGCAGTACTTC. This sequence encodes CASSQVPGTGYHEQYF.

V gene TRBV13 combines with J gene TRBJ2-7, with D perhaps matching TRBD1 (6 bases). Germline lookup yields CDR1 PRHDT and CDR2 FYEKMQ (reference sequence). V was shortened by 1 base and J by 2 bases, with 9 bases between the two germline ends. This CDR3 has 14 amino acids. The CDR3 protein is CASSLEGTPYEQYF. The CDR3 DNA reads as TGTGCCAGCAGCTTAGAAGGGACACCCTACGAGCAGTACTTC. The variable domain in full, with the rest retrieved from reference TRBV13 and TRBJ2-7, is AAGVIQSPRHLIKEKRETATLKCYPIPRHDTVYWYQQGPGQDPQFLISFYEKMQSDKGSIPDRFSAQQFSDYHSELNMSSLELGDSALYFCASSLEGTPYEQYFGPGTRLTVT.

This clonotype has a handful of counts. The rearrangement links TRBV20-1 to TRBJ2-5; 9 bases agree with TRBD2. Losses at the gene ends were 1 base for V and 1 base for J; bases not matched to a gene: 4. The CDR3 is 15 residues long. The germline V gene has CDR1 DFQATT and CDR2 SNEGSKA (reference sequence). The CDR3 reads CSARVAGVSQETQYF. In DNA, the CDR3 is TGCAGTGCTAGAGTAGCGGGGGTATCCCAAGAGACCCAGTACTTC.

The chain is built from TRBV7-9 and TRBJ1-1, with D unclear. V lost 2 bases, J lost 6 bases, and 13 bases lay in between. CDR3 length: 14 amino acids. Germline V lookup: CDR1 SEHNR, CDR2 FQNEAQ (reference sequence). The CDR3 DNA reads TGTGCCAGCAGCTTACACCTTCTTGGTCCTGAAGCTTTCTTT. Translating it yields CASSLHLLGPEAFF.

This clonotype has at least ten counts. Here the CDR3 DNA reads TGTGCCAGCAGCTACCAGACAGGGGCGAACACCGGGGAGCTGTTTTTT. This translates into CASSYQTGANTGELFF. The gene calls are TRBV9 and TRBJ2-2; TRBD1 matches at 8 bases. J lost 0 bases, V lost 4 bases, and 5 bases had no gene match. This CDR3 comprises 16 residues. Germline V CDR1 and CDR2: SGDLS, YYNGEE.

As concerns this clonotype: At one end the junction does not follow the germline gene, possibly because of a read error. The chain uses TRBV20-1 and TRBJ2-1; TRBD2 matches 9 bases. The length of the CDR3 is 11 residues. Germline V gives CDR1 DFQATT, CDR2 SNEGSKA (reference sequence). DNA of the CDR3: TGCAGTGCTGGGGGCGGGACTAGCTTGGCTTTC. Amino acids: CSAGGGTSLAF.

The chain couples TRBV7-2 to TRBJ1-2; D gene ambiguous. There are 14 residues in the CDR3. Trimming stripped 5 bases from V and 2 bases from J, with 12 bases between. CDR1 SGHTA and CDR2 FQGNSA come from the germline V gene. Here the CDR3 reads CASSPVLRNYGYTF. The CDR3 bases are TGTGCCAGCAGCCCGGTGCTCAGGAACTATGGCTACACCTTC.